This T cell receptor (beta chain) was sequenced for a study of control samples from healthy donors and cancer patients. Sequenced by immunoSEQ multiplex PCR; TCRdb stores in-frame clones only, minus some. The table includes about 130,000 clones, 92% detected once. The V end lost 6 bases, the J end lost 4 bases, and 16 bases lay between the germline ends. This CDR3 region has 14 residues. Germline values: CDR1 SGHRS, CDR2 YFSETQ. Sequenced: blood. The rearrangement joins TRBV5-1 to TRBJ1-2; D gene ambiguous. The TCR comes from a woman between 50 and 59 years old in good health. CDR3 loop: CASTPRMAGYGYTF. The CDR3 DNA reads TGCGCCAGCACCCCGCGAATGGCCGGCTATGGCTACACCTTC.